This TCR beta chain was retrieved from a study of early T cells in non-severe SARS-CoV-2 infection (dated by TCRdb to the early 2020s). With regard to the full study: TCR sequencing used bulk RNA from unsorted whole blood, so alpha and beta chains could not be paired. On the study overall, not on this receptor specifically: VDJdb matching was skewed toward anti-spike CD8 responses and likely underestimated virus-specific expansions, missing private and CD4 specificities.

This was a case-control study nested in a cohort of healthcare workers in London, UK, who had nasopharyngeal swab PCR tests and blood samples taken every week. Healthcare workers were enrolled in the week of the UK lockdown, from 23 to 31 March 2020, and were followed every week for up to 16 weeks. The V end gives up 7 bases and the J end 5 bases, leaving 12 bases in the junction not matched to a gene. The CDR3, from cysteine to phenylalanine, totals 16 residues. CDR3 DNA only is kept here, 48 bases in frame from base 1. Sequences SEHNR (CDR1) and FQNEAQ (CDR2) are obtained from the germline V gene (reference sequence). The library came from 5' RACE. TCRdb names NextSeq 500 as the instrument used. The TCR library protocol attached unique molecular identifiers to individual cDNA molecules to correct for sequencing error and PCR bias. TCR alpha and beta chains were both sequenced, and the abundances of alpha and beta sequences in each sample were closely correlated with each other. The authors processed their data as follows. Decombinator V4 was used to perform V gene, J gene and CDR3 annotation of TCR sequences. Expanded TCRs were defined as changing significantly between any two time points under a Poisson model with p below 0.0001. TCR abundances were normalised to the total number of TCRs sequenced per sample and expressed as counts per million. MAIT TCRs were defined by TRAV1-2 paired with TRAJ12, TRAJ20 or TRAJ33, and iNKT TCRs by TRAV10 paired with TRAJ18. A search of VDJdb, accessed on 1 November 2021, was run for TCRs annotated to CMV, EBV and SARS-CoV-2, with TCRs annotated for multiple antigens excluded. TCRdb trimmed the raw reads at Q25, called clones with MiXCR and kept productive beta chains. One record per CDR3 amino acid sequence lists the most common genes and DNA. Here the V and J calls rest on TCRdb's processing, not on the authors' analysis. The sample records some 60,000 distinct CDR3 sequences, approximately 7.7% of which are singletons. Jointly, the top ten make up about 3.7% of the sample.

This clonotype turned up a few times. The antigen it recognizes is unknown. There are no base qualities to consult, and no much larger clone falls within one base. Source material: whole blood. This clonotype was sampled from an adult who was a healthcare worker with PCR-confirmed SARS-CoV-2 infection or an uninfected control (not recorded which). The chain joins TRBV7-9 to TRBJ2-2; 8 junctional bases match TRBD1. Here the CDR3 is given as CASTPLGTGGTGELFF. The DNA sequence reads TGTGCCAGCACCCCCCTCGGTACAGGGGGGACCGGGGAGCTGTTTTTT.